This TCR beta chain stems from a study of blood T cell repertoires in COVID-19. Study summary: The samples span acute and convalescent COVID-19 from the United States, Italy and Spain. Sources were T cells, B-cell-depleted T cells, or PBMCs; the material itself was cDNA or gDNA.

This clone was counted a single time. Per the original data handling: Reference gene primer amplification yielded estimated nucleated cell counts. Profiling relied on immunoSEQ multiplex PCR, and the TCRdb table lists in-frame clones only, not all of them. V and J calls and clone size follow that table, whereas D and trimming were derived from the DNA. This sample has around 180,000 clones, with less than 90% found just once. V dropped 6 bases and J dropped 3 bases, with 16 bases sitting between them. The CDR3 is 15 residues long. The germline V gene has CDR1 KGHSH and CDR2 LQKENI. The clonotype was recovered from a man aged 65 to 79 with active or convalescent COVID-19. The chain uses TRBV18 and TRBJ2-3, with TRBD1 as a possible D gene (6 bases). Sequenced sample: peripheral blood. Here the CDR3 reads CASSQNRVQTDTQYF. Written as DNA, the CDR3 is TGTGCCAGCTCCCAAAACAGGGTGCAGACAGATACGCAGTATTTT.